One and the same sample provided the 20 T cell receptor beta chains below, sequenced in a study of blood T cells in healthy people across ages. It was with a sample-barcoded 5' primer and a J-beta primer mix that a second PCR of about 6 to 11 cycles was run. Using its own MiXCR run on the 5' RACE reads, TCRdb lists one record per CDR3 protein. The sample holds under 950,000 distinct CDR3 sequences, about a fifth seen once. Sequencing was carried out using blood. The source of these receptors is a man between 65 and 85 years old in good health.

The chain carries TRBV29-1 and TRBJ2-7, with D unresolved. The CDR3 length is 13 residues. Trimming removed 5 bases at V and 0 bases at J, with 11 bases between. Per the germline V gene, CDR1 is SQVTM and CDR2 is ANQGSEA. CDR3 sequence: CSVKGQTSYEQYF. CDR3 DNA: TGCAGCGTTAAAGGTCAAACCTCCTACGAGCAGTACTTC.

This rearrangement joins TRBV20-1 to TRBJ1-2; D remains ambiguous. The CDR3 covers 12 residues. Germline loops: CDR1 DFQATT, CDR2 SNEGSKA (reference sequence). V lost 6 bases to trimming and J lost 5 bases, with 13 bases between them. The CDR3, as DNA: TGCAGTGCCCAATCGAGGGATTATGGCTACACCTTC. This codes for CSAQSRDYGYTF.

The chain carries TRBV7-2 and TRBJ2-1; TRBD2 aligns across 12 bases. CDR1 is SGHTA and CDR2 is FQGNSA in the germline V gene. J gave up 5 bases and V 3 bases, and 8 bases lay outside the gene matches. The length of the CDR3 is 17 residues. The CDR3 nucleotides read TGTGCCAGCAGCTTCGCTAGCGGGAGGGGGAAGGACAATGAGCAGTTCTTC. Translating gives CASSFASGRGKDNEQFF. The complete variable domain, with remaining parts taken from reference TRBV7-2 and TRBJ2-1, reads GAGVSQSPSNKVTEKGKDVELRCDPISGHTALYWYRQSLGQGLEFLIYFQGNSAPDKSGLPSDRFSAERTGGSVSTLTIQRTQQEDSAVYLCASSFASGRGKDNEQFFGPGTRLTVL.

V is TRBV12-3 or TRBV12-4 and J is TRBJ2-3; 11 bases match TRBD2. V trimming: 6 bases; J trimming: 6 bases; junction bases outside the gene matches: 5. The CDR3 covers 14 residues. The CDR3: CASSISGRDDTQYF. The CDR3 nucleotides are TGTGCCAGCAGCATTAGCGGGAGGGACGATACGCAGTATTTT.

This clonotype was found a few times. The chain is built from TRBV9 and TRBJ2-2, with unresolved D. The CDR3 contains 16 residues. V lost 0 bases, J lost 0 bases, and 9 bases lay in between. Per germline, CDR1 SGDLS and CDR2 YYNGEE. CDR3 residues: CASSVGASPNTGELFF. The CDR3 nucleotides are TGTGCCAGCAGCGTAGGGGCCTCCCCGAACACCGGGGAGCTGTTTTTT.

CDR3 in DNA: TGCAGTGCCCCCGACAGTAGCAATCAGCCCCAGCATTTT. Translation gives CSAPDSSNQPQHF. The J gene is TRBJ1-5, the V gene TRBV20-1; possible D gene TRBD1, 5 bases. V dropped 6 bases and J dropped 0 bases, with 9 bases sitting between them. This CDR3 contains 13 residues. CDR1 is DFQATT, CDR2 SNEGSKA, per germline (reference sequence).

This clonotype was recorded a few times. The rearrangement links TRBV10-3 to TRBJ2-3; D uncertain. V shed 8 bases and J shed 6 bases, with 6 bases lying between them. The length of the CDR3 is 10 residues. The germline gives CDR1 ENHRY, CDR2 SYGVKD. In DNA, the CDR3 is TGTGCCATCGGGCGGGATACGCAGTATTTT. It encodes CAIGRDTQYF.

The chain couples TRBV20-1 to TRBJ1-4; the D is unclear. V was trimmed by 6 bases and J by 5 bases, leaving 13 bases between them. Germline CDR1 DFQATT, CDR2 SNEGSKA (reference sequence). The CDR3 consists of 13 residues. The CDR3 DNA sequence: TGCAGTGCCCCCGTTGGAAGGAATGAAAAACTGTTTTTT. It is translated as CSAPVGRNEKLFF.

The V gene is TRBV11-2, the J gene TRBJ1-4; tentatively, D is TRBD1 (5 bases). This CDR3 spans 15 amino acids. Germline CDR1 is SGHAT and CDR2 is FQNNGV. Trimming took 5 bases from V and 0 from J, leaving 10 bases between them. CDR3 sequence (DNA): TGTGCCAGCAGCGTCACAGGATCAACTAATGAAAAACTGTTTTTT. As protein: CASSVTGSTNEKLFF.

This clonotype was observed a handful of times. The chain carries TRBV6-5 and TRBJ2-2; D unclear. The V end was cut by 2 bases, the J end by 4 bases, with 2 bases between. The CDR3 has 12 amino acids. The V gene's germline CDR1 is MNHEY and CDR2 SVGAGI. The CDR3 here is CASSYTTGELFF. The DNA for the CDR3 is TGTGCCAGCAGTTACACCACCGGGGAGCTGTTTTTT.

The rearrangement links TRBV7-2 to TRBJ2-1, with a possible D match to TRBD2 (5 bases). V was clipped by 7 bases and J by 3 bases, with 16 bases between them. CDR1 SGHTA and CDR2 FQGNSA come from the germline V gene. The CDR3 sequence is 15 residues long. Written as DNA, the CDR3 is TGTGCCAGCACCCAAGACCCGAGCGGCTACAATGAGCAGTTCTTC. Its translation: CASTQDPSGYNEQFF.

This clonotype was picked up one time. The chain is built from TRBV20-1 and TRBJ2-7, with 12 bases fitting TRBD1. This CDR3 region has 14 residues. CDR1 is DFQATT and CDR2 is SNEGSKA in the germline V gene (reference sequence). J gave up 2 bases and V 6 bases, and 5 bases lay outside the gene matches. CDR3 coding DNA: TGCAGTGCCACCGGGACAGGGGGCGCCTACGAGCAGTACTTC. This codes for CSATGTGGAYEQYF.

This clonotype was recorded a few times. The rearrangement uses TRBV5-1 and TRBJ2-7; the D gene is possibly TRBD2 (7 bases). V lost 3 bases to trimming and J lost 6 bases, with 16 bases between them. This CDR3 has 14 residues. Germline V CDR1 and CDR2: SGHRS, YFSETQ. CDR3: CASSSTLRGGEQYF. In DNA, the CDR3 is TGCGCCAGCAGCTCCACCTTAAGGGGGGGCGAGCAGTACTTC.

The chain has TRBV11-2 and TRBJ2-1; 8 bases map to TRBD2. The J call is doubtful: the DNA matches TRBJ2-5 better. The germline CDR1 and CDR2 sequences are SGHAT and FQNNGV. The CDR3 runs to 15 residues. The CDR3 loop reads CASSLVRTSLGTQYF. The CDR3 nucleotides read TGTGCCAGCAGCTTAGTTCGGACTAGCTTGGGGACCCAGTACTTC.

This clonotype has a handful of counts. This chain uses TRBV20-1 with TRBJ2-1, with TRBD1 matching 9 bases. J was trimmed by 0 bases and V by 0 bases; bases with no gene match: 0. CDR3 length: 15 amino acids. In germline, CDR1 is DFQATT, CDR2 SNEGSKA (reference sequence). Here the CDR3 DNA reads TGCAGTGCTAGAGAGGACAGGGGCTCCTACAATGAGCAGTTCTTC. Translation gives CSAREDRGSYNEQFF.

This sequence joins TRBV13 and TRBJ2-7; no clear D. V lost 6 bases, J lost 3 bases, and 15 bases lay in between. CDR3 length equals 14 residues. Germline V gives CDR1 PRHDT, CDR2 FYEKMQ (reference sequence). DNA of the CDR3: TGTGCCAGCAGTTCCTGGAATTCTAACTACGAGCAGTACTTC. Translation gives CASSSWNSNYEQYF.

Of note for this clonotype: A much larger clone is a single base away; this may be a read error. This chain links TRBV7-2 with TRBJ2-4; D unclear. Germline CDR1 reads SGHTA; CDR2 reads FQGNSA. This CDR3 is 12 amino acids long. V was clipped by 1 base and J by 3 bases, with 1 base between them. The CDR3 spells CTSSLDKNIQYF. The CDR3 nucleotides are TGTACCAGCAGCTTAGACAAAAACATTCAGTACTTC.

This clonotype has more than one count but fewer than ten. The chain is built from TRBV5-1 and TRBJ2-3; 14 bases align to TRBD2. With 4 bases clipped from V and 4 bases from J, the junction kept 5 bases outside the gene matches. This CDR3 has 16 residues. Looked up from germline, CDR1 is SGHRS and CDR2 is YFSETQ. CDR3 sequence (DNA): TGCGCCAGCAGCCAGGGACTAGCGGGAGAGGCAGATACGCAGTATTTT. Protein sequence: CASSQGLAGEADTQYF.

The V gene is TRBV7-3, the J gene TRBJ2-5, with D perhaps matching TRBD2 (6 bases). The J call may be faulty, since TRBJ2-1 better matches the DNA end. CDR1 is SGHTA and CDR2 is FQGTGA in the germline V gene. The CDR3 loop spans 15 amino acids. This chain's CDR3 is CASSLTRGPYNEQFF. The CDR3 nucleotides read TGTGCCAGCAGTTTGACTAGGGGTCCCTACAATGAGCAGTTCTTC.

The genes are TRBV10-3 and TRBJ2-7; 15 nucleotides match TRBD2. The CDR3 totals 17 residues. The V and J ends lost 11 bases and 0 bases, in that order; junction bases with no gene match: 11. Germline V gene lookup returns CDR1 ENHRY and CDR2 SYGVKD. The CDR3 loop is CAPKDGLAGGSSYEQYV. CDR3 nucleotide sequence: TGTGCCCCCAAGGATGGACTAGCGGGAGGGAGCTCCTACGAGCAGTACGTC.